These 5 T cell receptor beta chains came from one sample sequenced in a study of T-cell reconstitution after alpha-beta-depleted transplantation in children. Unique molecular identifiers were built into the TCRbeta library. MiXCR, run by TCRdb on the PCR reads, gives a single entry per CDR3 protein. The table records about 470,000 distinct CDR3 sequences, 43% of them present only once. Sequencing was performed on PBMCs, taken before TCRalphabeta/CD19-depleted stem cell transplant. These receptor sequences come from a girl aged 2 to 9 with aplastic anemia, due to receive a stem cell transplant.

This clonotype turned up a few times. The chain uses TRBV5-5 and TRBJ1-1; 7 bases line up with TRBD1. The CDR3 is 14 amino acids. Germline V lookup: CDR1 SGHKS, CDR2 YYEKEE (reference sequence). The V gene end was trimmed by 5 bases and the J gene end by 4 bases; junction bases not matched to a gene: 8. CDR3 amino acids: CASSIQGFRTEAFF. CDR3 in DNA: TGTGCCAGCAGTATACAGGGGTTTCGCACTGAAGCTTTCTTT. Using reference TRBV5-5 and TRBJ1-1 for the parts outside the CDR3, the full variable domain is DAGVTQSPTHLIKTRGQQVTLRCSPISGHKSVSWYQQVLGQGPQFIFQYYEKEERGRGNFPDRFSARQFPNYSSELNVNALLLGDSALYLCASSIQGFRTEAFFGQGTRLTVV.

This clonotype has a single count. The gene calls are TRBV29-1 and TRBJ2-5; D possibly uses TRBD1 or TRBD2 (5 bases each). The CDR3 covers 15 residues. Germline CDR1 is SQVTM and CDR2 is ANQGSEA. V lost 0 bases and J lost 5, with 16 bases in between. The CDR3 sequence: CSVEDPSGTGETQYF. CDR3 sequence (DNA): TGCAGCGTTGAAGATCCATCAGGGACGGGGGAGACCCAGTACTTC.

This clonotype appeared many times. The J gene is TRBJ2-1, the V gene TRBV18, with D possibly matching TRBD1 (5 bases). Germline V gene lookup returns CDR1 KGHSH and CDR2 LQKENI. The CDR3 is 14 residues long. Trimming took off 5 bases at V and 7 bases at J, with 15 bases between the two ends. CDR3 nucleotide sequence: TGTGCCAGCTCATTCGGAGTCAGGGCGAATGAGCAGTTCTTC. Translated: CASSFGVRANEQFF. Variable domain in full (rest from reference TRBV18 and TRBJ2-1): NAGVMQNPRHLVRRRGQEARLRCSPMKGHSHVYWYRQLPEEGLKFMVYLQKENIIDESGMPKERFSAEFPKEGPSILRIQQVVRGDSAAYFCASSFGVRANEQFFGPGTRLTVL.

In its sample, this clonotype was seen many times. V and J are TRBV12-3 or TRBV12-4 and TRBJ1-1; D unclear. Trimming cost V 6 bases and J 7 bases, with 9 bases left between them. The CDR3 runs 11 residues. The CDR3 DNA is TGTGCCAGCAGGTTGCGAAGTGAAGCTTTCTTT. Its translation: CASRLRSEAFF.

This clonotype was recorded many times. This rearrangement joins TRBV7-2 to TRBJ2-3, with D tentatively TRBD2 (5 bases). Between the trimmed V and J ends, which lost 5 bases and 5 bases, there was a span of 17 bases. The CDR3 covers 15 residues. In germline, CDR1 is SGHTA, CDR2 FQGNSA. As DNA, the CDR3 is TGTGCCAGCAGCCCTTTTCTCTGGGCGGGAGATACGCAGTATTTT. This sequence encodes CASSPFLWAGDTQYF.